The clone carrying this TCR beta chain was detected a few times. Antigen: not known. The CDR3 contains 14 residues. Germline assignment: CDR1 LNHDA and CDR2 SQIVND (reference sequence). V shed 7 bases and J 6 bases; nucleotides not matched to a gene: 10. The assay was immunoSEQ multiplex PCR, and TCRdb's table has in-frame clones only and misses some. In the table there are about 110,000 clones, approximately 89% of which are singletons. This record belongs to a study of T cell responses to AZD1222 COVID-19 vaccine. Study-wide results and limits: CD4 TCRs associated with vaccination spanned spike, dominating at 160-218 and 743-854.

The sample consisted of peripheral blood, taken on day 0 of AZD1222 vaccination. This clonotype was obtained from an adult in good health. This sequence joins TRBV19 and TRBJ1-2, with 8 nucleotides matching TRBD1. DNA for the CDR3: TGTGCCAGTACCTTAATCACAGGGGGTCATGGCTACACCTTC. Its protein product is CASTLITGGHGYTF.